Included here is one T cell receptor (beta chain) sequence, with context. As yet, its antigen is unknown. A multiplex PCR was run with 60 Vbeta primers and 13 Jbeta primers. Assay: immunoSEQ multiplex PCR; the TCRdb copy retains only in-frame clones and omits some. This sample has around 100,000 clones, with approximately 85% found just once. CDR1 and CDR2 from the germline V gene are MDHEN and SYDVKM. The CDR3 covers 15 residues. The V gene lost 7 bases and the J gene lost 0 bases, with 14 bases spanning the gap. This specimen comes from a study of cytomegalovirus exposure and HLA in healthy donors. Each donor's status was that of a healthy bone marrow donor. Study-wide results and caveats: In a later analysis, at a false discovery rate of 0.05, 15,000 to 20,000 TCR beta sequences matched HLA alleles. Cytomegalovirus status was reportedly diagnosed by the classifier with high sensitivity and specificity.

Sequenced: PBMCs. This chain links TRBV28 with TRBJ2-3; D unresolved. The TCR sequence derives from a man aged 25-40 years in good health and CMV-seronegative. Here the CDR3 reads CASTSLVRSTDTQYF. CDR3 in DNA: TGTGCCAGCACCTCTCTGGTTAGAAGCACAGATACGCAGTATTTT.